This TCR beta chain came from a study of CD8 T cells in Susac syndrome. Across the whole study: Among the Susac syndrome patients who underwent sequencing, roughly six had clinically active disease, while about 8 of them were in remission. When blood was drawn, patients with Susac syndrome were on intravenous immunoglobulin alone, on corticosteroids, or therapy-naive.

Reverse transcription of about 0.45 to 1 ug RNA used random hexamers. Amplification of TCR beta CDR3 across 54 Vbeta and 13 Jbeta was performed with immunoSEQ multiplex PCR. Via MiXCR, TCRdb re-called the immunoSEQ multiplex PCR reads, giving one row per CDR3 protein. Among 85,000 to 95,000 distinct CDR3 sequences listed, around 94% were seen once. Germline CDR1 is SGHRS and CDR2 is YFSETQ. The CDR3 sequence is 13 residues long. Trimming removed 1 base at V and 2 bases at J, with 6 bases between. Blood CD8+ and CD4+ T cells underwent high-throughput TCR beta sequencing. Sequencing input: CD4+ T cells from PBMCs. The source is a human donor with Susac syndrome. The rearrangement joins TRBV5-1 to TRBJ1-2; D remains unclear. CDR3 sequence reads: CASSLLQNYGYTF. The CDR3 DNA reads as TGCGCCAGCAGCTTGTTACAGAACTATGGCTACACCTTC.